This T cell receptor (beta chain) originates from a study of resident and recirculating memory T cells in vitiligo. Profiled with immunoSEQ multiplex PCR; TCRdb holds only in-frame clones, not every one. Counted here are tens of thousands of clones, 80% to 95% occurring once; the ten biggest clones make up roughly 5%. The germline gives CDR1 SGHRS, CDR2 YFSETQ. The CDR3 extends over 15 amino acids. Trimming shortened V by 0 bases and J by 0 bases, and 7 bases separated the two germline ends. In regard to this clone: Its antigen is not known.

Stable vitiligo meant no lesion change over the previous 6 months. Stable patients also lacked confetti depigmentation, a sign of active vitiligo. The study's findings and limits: Clonality differed among vitiligo lesions, with no unique dominant clone. Sequences differed between biopsy sites and patients, suggesting private specificity.

The TCR originated in a male donor with vitiligo. The sequenced material came from blood. V is TRBV5-1 and J is TRBJ1-3, with D hard to call. The CDR3: CASSLAAGSGNTIYF. DNA for the CDR3: TGCGCCAGCAGCTTGGCCGCAGGCTCTGGAAACACCATATATTTT.